This entry features one T cell receptor beta chain sequence. Its antigen is unidentified. The data are from a study of cytomegalovirus exposure and HLA in healthy donors. Points from the study as a whole: Associated with HLA alleles at 0.05 false discovery rate in a later analysis were approximately 17,000 TCR beta sequences. Reports indicate that TCR beta sequences accurately predicted the HLA-A and HLA-B alleles of most subjects.

Both 60 Vbeta primers and 13 Jbeta primers went into the PCR. The repertoire was sequenced with immunoSEQ multiplex PCR; TCRdb's copy has only in-frame clones and lacks some. The sample lists about 120,000 clones; roughly 60% were seen once. The sequence came from a man aged 35 to 55 in good health and CMV-seropositive. The specimen was PBMCs.

CDR3: CASSPSGRAVYEQYF. CDR3 DNA: TGTGCCAGCAGCCCAAGCGGTAGAGCGGTCTACGAGCAGTACTTC. This chain links TRBV7-6 with TRBJ2-7; D perhaps matches TRBD2 (5 bases). The CDR3 is 15 residues long. CDR1 is SGHVS, CDR2 FNYEAQ, per germline. V dropped 5 bases and J dropped 3 bases, with 17 bases sitting between them.